Listed below are T cell receptor beta chains from one sample, sequenced in a study of T-cell reconstitution after alpha-beta-depleted transplantation in children. TCRdb re-analysed the PCR reads in MiXCR, keeping a single row per CDR3 protein. The sample includes about 580,000 distinct CDR3 sequences, roughly 23% of them seen just once. The material sequenced was PBMCs, mostly from graft donor cells, taken 360 days after TCRalphabeta/CD19-depleted stem cell transplant. The receptor source for this set is a boy under three years old who had a stem cell transplant for acute myeloid leukemia, so the T cells may come from the graft donor. The CDR3 runs from the conserved cysteine through the conserved F or W. The order of the fields is J gene, D gene, clone size, CDR3 length, V gene, CDR3 DNA, CDR3 protein. D genes are given only for firm matches. Clone size is given for some rows only: seen once, a few or many times, or a class if the clone is expanded.

TRBJ1-4 | - | - | 14 | TRBV18 | TGTGCCAGCTCACCGTCCGGAAACGGTGAAAAACTGTTTTTT | CASSPSGNGEKLFF
TRBJ2-7 | TRBD2 | many | 15 | TRBV20-1 | TGCAGTGCTAGCGAAGGACTAGCGGGGGTATACGAGCAGTACTTC | CSASEGLAGVYEQYF
TRBJ2-1 | - | - | 13 | TRBV5-1 | TGCGCCAGCAGACCCACCGATTACAATGAGCAGTTCTTC | CASRPTDYNEQFF
TRBJ1-1 | - | many | 15 | TRBV12-3/TRBV12-4 | TGTGCCAGCAGCATCCCGGGACACCTGAACACTGAAGCTTTCTTT | CASSIPGHLNTEAFF
TRBJ2-7 | TRBD1 | - | 15 | TRBV6-1 | TGTGCCAGCAGTGGAGGACAGGGGGCTTGGTACGAGCAGTACTTC | CASSGGQGAWYEQYF
TRBJ2-1 | TRBD2 | few | 17 | TRBV5-6 | TGTGCCAGCAGCTTGGATTGGATTAGCGGGGGATACAATGAGCAGTTCTTC | CASSLDWISGGYNEQFF
TRBJ1-2 | - | few | 14 | TRBV9 | TGTGCCAGCAGCCGGGGACCGCTGGCTGTGGGCTACACCTTC | CASSRGPLAVGYTF
TRBJ1-3 | - | - | 13 | TRBV13 | TGTGCCAGCAGCCCGACGGTTGGAAACACCATATATTTT | CASSPTVGNTIYF
TRBJ2-5 | TRBD2 | few | 14 | TRBV6-1 | TGTGCCAGCAGTAAGCGGGGGGGGCCCGAGACCCAGTACTTC | CASSKRGGPETQYF
TRBJ2-3 | TRBD1 | few | 17 | TRBV12-3/TRBV12-4 | TGTGCCAGCAGTTTAGGCTGGACAGGGGGAAGCACAGATACGCAGTATTTT | CASSLGWTGGSTDTQYF
TRBJ2-3 | - | many | 10 | TRBV20-1 | TGCAGTCCGCTACCAGATACGCAGTATTTT | CSPLPDTQYF
TRBJ2-1 | - | many | 14 | TRBV11-2 | TGTGCCAGCAGCGGACAACCCACAGGGATTGAGCAGTTCTTC | CASSGQPTGIEQFF
TRBJ2-3 | - | - | 15 | TRBV20-1 | TGCAGTGCTATGGGGGGGCGATTCAGCACAGATACGCAGTATTTT | CSAMGGRFSTDTQYF
TRBJ1-5 | - | many | 12 | TRBV7-2 | TGTGCCAGCAGCTTAGTCGATCAGCCCCAGCATTTT | CASSLVDQPQHF
TRBJ2-1 | - | many | 15 | TRBV20-1 | TGCAGTGCACCCATACGGACAGATCTCCGCAATGAGCAGTTCTTC | CSAPIRTDLRNEQFF
TRBJ2-7 | - | - | 15 | TRBV4-3 | TGCGCCAGCAGCCAACAAGAGACAGGAGACTACGAGCAGTACTTC | CASSQQETGDYEQYF